The source of this T cell receptor beta chain is a study of blood T cells in healthy people across ages. Germline-derived CDR1 and CDR2 are ENHRY and SYGVKD. The CDR3 contains 15 residues. The V end was cut by 3 bases, the J end by 0 bases, with 12 bases between. Combining a sample-barcoded 5' primer with a J-beta primer mix, a second PCR ran for roughly 7 to 12 cycles. TCRdb re-derived calls from the 5' RACE reads in MiXCR, one entry per CDR3 protein. The sample includes about 1 million distinct CDR3 sequences, under 55% of them seen just once. Sequenced sample: blood. The chain joins TRBV10-3 to TRBJ2-7; D is possibly TRBD1 (6 bases). The sequence came from a woman aged 60 to 75 in good health. In DNA form, the CDR3 reads TGTGCCATCAGTGAAGGACAGAAACGCTCCTACGAGCAGTACTTC. It translates to CAISEGQKRSYEQYF.